This T cell receptor beta chain was recovered during a study of CD8 T cells in Susac syndrome. General study findings and limits: Regarding the TCR sequencing and HLA analysis, the study admitted that a relatively small number of individuals were involved.

V shed 7 bases and J shed 0 bases, with 18 bases lying between them. CDR3 length: 16 amino acids. Per the germline V gene, CDR1 is MDHEN and CDR2 is SYDVKM. Reverse transcription of 0.5 to 1 ug RNA was performed with random hexamers. Coverage of TCR beta CDR3 amplification by immunoSEQ multiplex PCR extended to 54 Vbeta and 13 Jbeta. TCRdb re-analysed the immunoSEQ multiplex PCR reads in MiXCR, keeping a single row per CDR3 protein. The repertoire has roughly 190,000 distinct CDR3 sequences, 90% to 95% of them found once; the top ten carry 0.1% to 0.12%. On this clonotype itself: Its cognate antigen is unknown.

The chain joins TRBV28 to TRBJ2-5; maybe TRBD1 (6 bases). Input material: CD4+ T cells from PBMCs. The TCR originated in a human donor in good health. The CDR3 sequence is CASNAGAASYQETQYF. CDR3 DNA: TGTGCCAGCAATGCAGGGGCAGCTTCGTACCAAGAGACCCAGTACTTC.